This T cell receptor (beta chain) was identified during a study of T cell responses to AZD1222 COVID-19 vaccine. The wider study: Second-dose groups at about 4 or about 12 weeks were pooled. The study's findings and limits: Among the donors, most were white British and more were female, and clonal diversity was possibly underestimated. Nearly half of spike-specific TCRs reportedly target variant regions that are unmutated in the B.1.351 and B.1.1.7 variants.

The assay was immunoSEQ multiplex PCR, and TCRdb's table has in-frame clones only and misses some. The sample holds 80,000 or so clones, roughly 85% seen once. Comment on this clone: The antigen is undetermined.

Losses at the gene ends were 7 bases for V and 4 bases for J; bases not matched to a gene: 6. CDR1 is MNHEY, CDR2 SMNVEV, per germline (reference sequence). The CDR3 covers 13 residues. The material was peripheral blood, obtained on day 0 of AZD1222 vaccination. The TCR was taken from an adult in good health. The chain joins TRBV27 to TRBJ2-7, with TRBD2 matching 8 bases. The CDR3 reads CASKLSGSYEQYF. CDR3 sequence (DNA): TGTGCCAGCAAGTTGAGCGGGAGTTACGAGCAGTACTTC.